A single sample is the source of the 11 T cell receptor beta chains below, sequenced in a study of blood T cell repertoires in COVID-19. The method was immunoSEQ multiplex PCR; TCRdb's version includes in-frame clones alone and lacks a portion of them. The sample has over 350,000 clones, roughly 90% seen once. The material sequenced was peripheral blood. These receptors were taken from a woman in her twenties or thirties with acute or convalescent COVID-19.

Written as DNA, the CDR3 is TGTGCCAGCGCGATAGCGGGGGGGCCCTACGAGCAGTACTTC. Protein sequence: CASAIAGGPYEQYF. V is TRBV2 and J is TRBJ2-7; 11 nucleotides agree with TRBD2. Trimming took 8 bases from V and 2 from J; bases not matched to a gene: 5. The CDR3 loop spans 14 amino acids. In germline, CDR1 is SNHLY, CDR2 FYNNEI. Together with reference TRBV2 and TRBJ2-7, the CDR3 gives the full variable domain: EPEVTQTPSHQVTQMGQEVILRCVPISNHLYFYWYRQILGQKVEFLVSFYNNEISEKSEIFDDQFSVERPDGSNFTLKIRSTKLEDSAMYFCASAIAGGPYEQYFGPGTRLTVT.

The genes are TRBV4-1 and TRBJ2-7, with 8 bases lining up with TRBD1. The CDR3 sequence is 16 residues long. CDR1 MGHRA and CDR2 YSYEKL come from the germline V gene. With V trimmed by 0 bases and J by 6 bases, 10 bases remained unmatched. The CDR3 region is CASSQDGGQGIGEQYF. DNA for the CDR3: TGCGCCAGCAGCCAAGATGGCGGACAGGGTATTGGCGAGCAGTACTTC.

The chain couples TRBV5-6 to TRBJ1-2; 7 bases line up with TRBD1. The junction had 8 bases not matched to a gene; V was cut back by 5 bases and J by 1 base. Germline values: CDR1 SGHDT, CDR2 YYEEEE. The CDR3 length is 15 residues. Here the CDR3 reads CASSHGTAHNYGYTF. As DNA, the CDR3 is TGTGCCAGCAGTCATGGGACAGCTCATAACTATGGCTACACCTTC.

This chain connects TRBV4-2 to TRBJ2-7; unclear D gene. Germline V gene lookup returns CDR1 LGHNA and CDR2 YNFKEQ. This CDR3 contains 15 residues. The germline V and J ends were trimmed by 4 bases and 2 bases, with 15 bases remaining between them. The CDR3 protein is CASSPLQSAAYEQYF. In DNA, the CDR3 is TGTGCCAGCAGCCCATTACAGTCCGCAGCCTACGAGCAGTACTTC.

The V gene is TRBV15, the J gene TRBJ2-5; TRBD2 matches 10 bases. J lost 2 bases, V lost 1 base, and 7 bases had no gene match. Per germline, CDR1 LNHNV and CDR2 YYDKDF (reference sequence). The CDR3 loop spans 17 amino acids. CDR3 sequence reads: CATSRVRAGGAQETQYF. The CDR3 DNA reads TGTGCCACCAGCAGAGTGCGAGCGGGGGGGGCACAAGAGACCCAGTACTTC.

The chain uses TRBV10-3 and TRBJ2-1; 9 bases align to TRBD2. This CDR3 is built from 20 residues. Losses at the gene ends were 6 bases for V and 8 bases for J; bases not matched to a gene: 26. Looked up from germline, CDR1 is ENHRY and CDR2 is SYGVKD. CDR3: CAISDGGDRPGGGALDEQFF. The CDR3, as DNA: TGTGCCATCAGCGATGGAGGGGATAGGCCCGGCGGGGGGGCTTTAGATGAGCAGTTCTTC.

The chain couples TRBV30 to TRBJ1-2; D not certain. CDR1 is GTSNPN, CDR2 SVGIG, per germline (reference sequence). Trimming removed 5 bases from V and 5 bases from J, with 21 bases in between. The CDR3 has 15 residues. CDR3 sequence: CAWANPGSGEYGYTF. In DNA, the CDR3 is TGTGCCTGGGCAAACCCGGGCTCCGGGGAGTATGGCTACACCTTC.

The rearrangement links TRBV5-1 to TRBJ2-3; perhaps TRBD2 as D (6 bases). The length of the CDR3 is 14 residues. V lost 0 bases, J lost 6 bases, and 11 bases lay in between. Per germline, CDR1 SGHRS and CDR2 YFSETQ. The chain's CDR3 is CASSLAPRGDTQYF. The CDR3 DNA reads TGCGCCAGCAGCTTGGCCCCACGGGGGGATACGCAGTATTTT.

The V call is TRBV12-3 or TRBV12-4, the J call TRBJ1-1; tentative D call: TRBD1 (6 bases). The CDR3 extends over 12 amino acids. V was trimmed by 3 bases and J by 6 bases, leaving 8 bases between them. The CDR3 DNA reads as TGTGCCAGCAGTTTGTGGGGGCCTGAAGCTTTCTTT. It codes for CASSLWGPEAFF.

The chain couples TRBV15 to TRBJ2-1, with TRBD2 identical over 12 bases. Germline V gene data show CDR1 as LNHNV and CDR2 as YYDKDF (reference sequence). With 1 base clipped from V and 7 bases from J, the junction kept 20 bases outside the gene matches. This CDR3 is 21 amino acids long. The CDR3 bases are TGTGCCACCAGCAGAGTTTCGTTAACTAGCGGGGGGCCTGCGAGATTAAATGAGCAGTTCTTC. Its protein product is CATSRVSLTSGGPARLNEQFF.

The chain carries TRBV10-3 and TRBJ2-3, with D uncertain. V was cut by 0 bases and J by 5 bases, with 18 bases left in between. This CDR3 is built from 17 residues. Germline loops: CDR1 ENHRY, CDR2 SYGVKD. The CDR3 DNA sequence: TGTGCCATCAGTGAGTCTAAGGCTCTAACAGATCGAGATACGCAGTATTTT. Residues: CAISESKALTDRDTQYF.